This T cell receptor beta chain comes out of a study of blood T cell repertoires in COVID-19 (dated by TCRdb to 2020 to 2021). Study-wide context: The collaborator samples originated in the United States, Italy and Spain and spanned the acute and convalescent phases of COVID-19. A freely available public database, intended as a resource for researchers studying the immune response to SARS-CoV-2, is where the repertoires were released. Samples were obtained from the ongoing ImmuneRACE study (first 160 participants) and from about 1,300 subjects provided by 6 global collaborators. Where available, HLA class I and class II types were taken from metadata supplied by the sample provider and were not determined by assay-based typing. Deeply sampled blood TCRbeta repertoires from subjects exposed to, actively infected with, or recovered from COVID-19 were included in the dataset. Sample metadata almost always included a de-identified subject ID, COVID-19 status, age in years and sex. The material from the prospective study consisted of cDNA or gDNA derived from T cells, B-cell-depleted T cells, or PBMCs. The study at large found these results: How much clinical and demographic metadata was included differed by source and by participant, and the metadata was provided uncurated.

This clone appeared once. No cognate antigen has been identified for it. Per-base quality was not reported, and no clone a single base away is much larger than it. Inclusive of the bounding cysteine and phenylalanine, the CDR3 is 14 residues long. This entry keeps only the CDR3 DNA: 42 bases, framed from base 1. Trimming removed 3 bases from V and 6 bases from J, leaving 13 bases between the germline ends. CDR1 and CDR2 are read off the germline V gene as SGHAT and FQNNGV. In the prospective study, participants were about 18 to 90 years old, resided in 24 geographic areas of the United States, and were enrolled through a virtual design. In the prospective study, cohorts were assigned on the basis of participant-reported clinical history obtained from a screening survey and a study questionnaire. Exposed participants had been in contact, within 2 weeks of entering the study, with a person who had a PCR-confirmed or clinician-diagnosed case of COVID-19. Each participant in the prospective study had whole blood, serum and a nasopharyngeal or oropharyngeal swab collected by mobile phlebotomists. Participants in the prospective study had the option to provide additional blood draws and questionnaires over a 2-month period. Before DNA extraction, prospective study blood samples were shipped either frozen or at room temperature.

The immunoSEQ Assay, a bias-controlled multiplex PCR, was used to amplify TCRbeta CDR3 regions from genomic DNA. Per the source publication's procedure: Nucleated cell counts per sample were estimated from amplification of reference gene primers within the assay. To quantify the absolute abundance of each unique TCRbeta CDR3 rearrangement, sequence reads were collapsed and filtered. Productive Simpson clonality was computed per sample as the square root of Simpson's diversity index over productive rearrangements. This is the immuneACCESS table as TCRdb keeps it, with only in-frame sequences that have V and J called. A part of the clones is gone; compared with another copy, unresolved V genes explain less than half, and the rest is unexplained. For V, J and clone size, that table is used; D and trimming come from the DNA. Recorded for this sample are around 190,000 clones; about 83% of them occurred a single time. The ten largest clones take up under 4% of the sample.

This clonotype was obtained from a woman in her twenties or thirties who had been exposed to COVID-19. The sequencing input was PBMCs or T cells enriched from blood (not recorded which). Rearrangement joined TRBV11-2 to TRBJ2-3; TRBD1 is perhaps the D gene, given 5 matching bases. The sequenced DNA is TGTGCCAGCAGCTTCCGCAGGGCACAGGATACGCAGTATTTT. This translates into CASSFRRAQDTQYF.